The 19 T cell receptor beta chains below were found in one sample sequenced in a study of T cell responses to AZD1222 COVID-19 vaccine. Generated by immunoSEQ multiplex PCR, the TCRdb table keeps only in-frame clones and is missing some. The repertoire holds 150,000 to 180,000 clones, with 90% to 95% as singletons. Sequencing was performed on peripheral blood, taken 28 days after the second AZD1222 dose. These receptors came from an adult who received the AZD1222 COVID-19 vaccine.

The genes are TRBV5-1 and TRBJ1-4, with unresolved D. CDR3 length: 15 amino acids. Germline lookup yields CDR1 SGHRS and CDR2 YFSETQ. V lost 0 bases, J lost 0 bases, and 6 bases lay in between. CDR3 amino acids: CASSLVAATNEKLFF. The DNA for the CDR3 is TGCGCCAGCAGCTTGGTAGCTGCAACTAATGAAAAACTGTTTTTT.

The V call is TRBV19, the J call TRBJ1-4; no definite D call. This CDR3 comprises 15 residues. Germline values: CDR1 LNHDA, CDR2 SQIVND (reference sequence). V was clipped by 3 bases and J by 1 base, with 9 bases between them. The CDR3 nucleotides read TGTGCCAGTAGTATGAATCGGGGAACTAATGAAAAACTGTTTTTT. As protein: CASSMNRGTNEKLFF.

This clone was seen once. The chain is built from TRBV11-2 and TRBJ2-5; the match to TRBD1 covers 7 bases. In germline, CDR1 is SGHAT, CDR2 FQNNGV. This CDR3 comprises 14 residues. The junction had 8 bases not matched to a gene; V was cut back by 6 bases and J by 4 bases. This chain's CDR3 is CASRQGGSGETQYF. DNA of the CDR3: TGTGCCAGCAGACAAGGGGGCTCAGGAGAGACCCAGTACTTC. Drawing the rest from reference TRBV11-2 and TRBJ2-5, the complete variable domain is EAGVAQSPRYKIIEKRQSVAFWCNPISGHATLYWYQQILGQGPKLLIQFQNNGVVDDSQLPKDRFSAERLKGVDSTLKIQPAKLEDSAVYLCASRQGGSGETQYFGPGTRLLVL.

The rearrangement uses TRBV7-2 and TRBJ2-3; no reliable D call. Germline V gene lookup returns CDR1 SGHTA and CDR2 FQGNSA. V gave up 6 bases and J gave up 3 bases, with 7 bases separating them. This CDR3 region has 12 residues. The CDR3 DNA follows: TGTGCCAGCAGTCCGCCTACAGATACGCAGTATTTT. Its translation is CASSPPTDTQYF.

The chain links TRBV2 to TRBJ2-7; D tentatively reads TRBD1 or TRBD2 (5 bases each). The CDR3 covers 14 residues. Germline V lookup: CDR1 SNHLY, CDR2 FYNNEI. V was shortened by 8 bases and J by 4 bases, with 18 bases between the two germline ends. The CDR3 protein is CASWGKGSTYEQYF. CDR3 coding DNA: TGTGCCAGCTGGGGGAAGGGGTCAACTTACGAGCAGTACTTC.

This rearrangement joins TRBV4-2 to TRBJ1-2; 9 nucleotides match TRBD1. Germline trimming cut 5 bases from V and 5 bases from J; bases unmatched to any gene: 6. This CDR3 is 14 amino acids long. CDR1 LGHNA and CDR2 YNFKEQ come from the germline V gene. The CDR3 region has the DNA TGTGCCAGCAGCGGGGACAGGGATCGATATGGCTACACCTTC. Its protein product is CASSGDRDRYGYTF.

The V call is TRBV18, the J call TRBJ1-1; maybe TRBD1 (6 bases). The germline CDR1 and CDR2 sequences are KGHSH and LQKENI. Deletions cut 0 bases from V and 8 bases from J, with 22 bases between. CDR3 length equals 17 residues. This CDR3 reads CASSPPGRSTGRKEAFF. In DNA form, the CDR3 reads TGTGCCAGCTCACCACCGGGGAGATCGACAGGTAGGAAGGAAGCTTTCTTT.

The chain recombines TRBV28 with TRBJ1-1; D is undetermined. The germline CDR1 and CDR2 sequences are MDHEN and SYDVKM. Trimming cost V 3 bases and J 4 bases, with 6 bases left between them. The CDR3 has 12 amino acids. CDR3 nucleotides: TGTGCCAGCAGTTTCGATCGCACTGAAGCTTTCTTT. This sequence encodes CASSFDRTEAFF.

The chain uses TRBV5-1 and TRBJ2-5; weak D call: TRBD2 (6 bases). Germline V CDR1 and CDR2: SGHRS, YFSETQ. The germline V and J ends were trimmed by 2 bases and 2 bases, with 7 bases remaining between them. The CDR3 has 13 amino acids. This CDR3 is CASSFGGQETQYF. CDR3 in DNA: TGCGCCAGCAGCTTCGGAGGGCAAGAGACCCAGTACTTC.

CDR3 DNA sequence: TGCAGTGCTAGTAGCGGTAGCTCCTACAATGAGCAGTTCTTC. Translating gives CSASSGSSYNEQFF. V and J are TRBV20-1 and TRBJ2-1, with D possibly TRBD2 on 6 matching bases. CDR1 and CDR2 (germline): DFQATT, SNEGSKA (reference sequence). Trimming pared 3 bases from V and 0 bases from J, leaving 9 bases between. The CDR3 spans 14 residues.

CDR3 loop: CASNDRGHGNTIYF. CDR3 nucleotides: TGTGCCAGCAACGACAGGGGGCATGGAAACACCATATATTTT. V usage is TRBV3-1 (or the pseudogene TRBV3-2) and J usage is TRBJ1-3, with 10 bases identical to TRBD1. This CDR3 region has 14 residues. Germline CDR1 and CDR2: LGHDT and YNNKEL (reference sequence). V lost 7 bases and J lost 3; bases outside the gene matches: 3.

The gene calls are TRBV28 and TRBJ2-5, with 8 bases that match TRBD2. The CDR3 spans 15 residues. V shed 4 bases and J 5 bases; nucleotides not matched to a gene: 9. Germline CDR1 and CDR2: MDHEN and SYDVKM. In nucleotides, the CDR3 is TGTGCCAGCAGTTCCCGGACTAGCTTGGGGGAGACCCAGTACTTC. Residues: CASSSRTSLGETQYF.

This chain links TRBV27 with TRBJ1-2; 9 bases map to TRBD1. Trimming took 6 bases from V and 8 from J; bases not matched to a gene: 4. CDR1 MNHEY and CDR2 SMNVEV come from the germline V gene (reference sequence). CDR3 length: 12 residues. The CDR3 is CASSRGTGGYTF. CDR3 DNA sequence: TGTGCCAGCAGCCGGGGGACAGGGGGCTACACCTTC.

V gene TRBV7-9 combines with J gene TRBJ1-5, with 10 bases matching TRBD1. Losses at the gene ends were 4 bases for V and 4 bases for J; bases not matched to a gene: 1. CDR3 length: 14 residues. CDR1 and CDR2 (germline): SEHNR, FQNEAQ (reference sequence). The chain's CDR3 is CASSSGQGNQPQHF. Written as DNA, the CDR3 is TGTGCCAGCAGCTCGGGACAGGGGAATCAGCCCCAGCATTTT.

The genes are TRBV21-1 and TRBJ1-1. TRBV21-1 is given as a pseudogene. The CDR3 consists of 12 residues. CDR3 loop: CASSNKRSEAFF. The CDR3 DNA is TGTGCCAGCAGCAATAAGCGGTCTGAAGCTTTCTTT.

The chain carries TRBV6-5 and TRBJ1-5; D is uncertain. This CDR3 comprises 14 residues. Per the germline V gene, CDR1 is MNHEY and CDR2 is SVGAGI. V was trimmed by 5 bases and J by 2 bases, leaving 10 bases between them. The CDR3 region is CASSRPGGNQPQHF. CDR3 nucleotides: TGTGCCAGCAGTCGACCTGGTGGCAATCAGCCCCAGCATTTT.

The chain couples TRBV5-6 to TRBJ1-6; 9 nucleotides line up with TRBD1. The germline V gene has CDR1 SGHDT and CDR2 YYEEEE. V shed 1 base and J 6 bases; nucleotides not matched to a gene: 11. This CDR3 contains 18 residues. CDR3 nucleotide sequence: TGTGCCAGCAGCTTGTTGGGGACAGGGTCGAGGTTTAATTCACCCCTCCACTTT. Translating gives CASSLLGTGSRFNSPLHF.

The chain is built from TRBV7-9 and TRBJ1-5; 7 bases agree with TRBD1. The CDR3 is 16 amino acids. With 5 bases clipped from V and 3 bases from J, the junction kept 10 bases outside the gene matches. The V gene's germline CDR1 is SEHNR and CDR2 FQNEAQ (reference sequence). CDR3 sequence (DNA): TGTGCCAGCAGCCCGGGACAGTTGGGCGACAATCAGCCCCAGCATTTT. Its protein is CASSPGQLGDNQPQHF.

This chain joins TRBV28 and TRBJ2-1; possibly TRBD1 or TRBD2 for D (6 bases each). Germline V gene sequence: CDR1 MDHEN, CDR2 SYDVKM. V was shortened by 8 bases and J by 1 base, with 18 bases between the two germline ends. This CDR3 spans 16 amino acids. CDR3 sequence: CASRGPLRGSYNEQFF. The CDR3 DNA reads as TGTGCCAGCCGGGGGCCACTTCGGGGGTCCTACAATGAGCAGTTCTTC.